These T cell receptor beta chains were read from a single sample in a study of regulatory T cells in long-lasting Graves disease. TCRdb passed the multiplex PCR reads through MiXCR, listing each CDR3 protein once. The data contain 550,000 to 700,000 distinct CDR3 sequences, 15% to 20% of them singletons. The data also belong to a second study, concerning T cells in Graves' hyperthyroidism and ophthalmopathy.

Here the sequenced sample was peripheral blood mononuclear cells (PBMCs), taken at new diagnosis, from a patient treated with antithyroid drugs. The receptors come from a man aged 18 to 29 with Graves disease. Each CDR3 is given with its conserved first and last residue. The D gene is left open where the match is weak. Some rows have no size entry. The others give once, few or many, or a class for an expanded clone.

cdr3_aa,cdr3_nt,j_call,v_call,d_call,clone_size
CAFRTGSYTF,TGTGCCTTTCGGACAGGAAGCTACACCTTC,TRBJ1-2,TRBV30,TRBD1,.
CASSFEGLAGDEQYF,TGTGCCAGCAGTTTCGAAGGACTAGCGGGGGACGAGCAGTACTTC,TRBJ2-7,TRBV27,TRBD2,many
CASSLQASYEQYF,TGTGCCAGCAGTTTACAGGCCTCCTACGAGCAGTACTTC,TRBJ2-7,TRBV28,.,many
CASSLGPDRGLYTEAFF,TGCGCCAGCAGCCTTGGCCCGGACAGGGGGCTGTACACTGAAGCTTTCTTT,TRBJ1-1,TRBV5-1,TRBD1,few
CSVGSRGRRGEQFF,TGCAGCGTTGGGTCTCGCGGGAGGAGGGGTGAGCAGTTCTTC,TRBJ2-1,TRBV29-1,TRBD2,.
CASSVEGPSTEAFF,TGTGCCAGCAGTGTAGAAGGTCCGAGCACTGAAGCTTTCTTT,TRBJ1-1,TRBV2,.,few
CASSLRTGNEKLFF,TGTGCCAGCAGTTTAAGGACTGGGAATGAAAAACTGTTTTTT,TRBJ1-4,TRBV28,.,few
CASSFWITENNSPLHF,TGTGCCAGCAGCTTTTGGATCACAGAGAATAATTCACCCCTCCACTTT,TRBJ1-6,TRBV7-9,.,.
CAIGTSGTDTQYF,TGTGCCATAGGGACTAGCGGGACAGATACGCAGTATTTT,TRBJ2-3,TRBV10-3,TRBD2,.
CASSQAYSNQPQHF,TGCGCCAGCAGCCAGGCGTATAGCAATCAGCCCCAGCATTTT,TRBJ1-5,TRBV4-1,.,.
CASTLQGEISPLHF,TGTGCCAGCACCCTGCAGGGCGAAATTTCACCCCTCCACTTT,TRBJ1-6,TRBV12-3/TRBV12-4,.,.
CASSFLGTALLLNTEAFF,TGTGCCAGCAGTTTTTTAGGGACAGCGCTTTTGTTGAACACTGAAGCTTTCTTT,TRBJ1-1,TRBV27,TRBD1,few
CATSSADRASYGYTF,TGTGCCACCAGCAGCGCGGACAGGGCGTCCTATGGCTACACCTTC,TRBJ1-2,TRBV15,TRBD1,.